This TCR beta chain was identified during a study of CD8+CD57+ T cells in acquired aplastic anemia. Background on the study: CD4+ and CD8+ cells, once sorted, gave DNA averaging approximately 3 ug. General study findings and limits: In common between the patients and the controls were approximately 28 CD8+ CDR3 sequences. Patients and healthy controls showed no significant CD8+ Simpson's diversity difference.

A remark on this clonotype: No antigen is known for it.

This CDR3 has 15 amino acids. Trimming at V came to 6 bases and at J to 4 bases, leaving 10 bases not matched to a gene. Germline CDR1 reads MNHEY; CDR2 reads SVGEGT. Those patients picked for sequencing had displayed CD8+CD57+ cell expansion on flow cytometry. Patients were treatment-naive when blood was sampled. Genomic DNA templated the TCR beta VDJ and CDR3 profiling. Using its own MiXCR run on the reads, TCRdb lists one record per CDR3 protein. The sample holds roughly 240,000 distinct CDR3 sequences, around 43% seen once. This sequence joins TRBV6-2 or TRBV6-3 and TRBJ2-3; TRBD2 matches at 7 bases. The sequenced sample consisted of sorted CD4+, CD8+, or CD8+CD57+ T cells (not recorded which) from PBMCs. This receptor was identified in a human donor with aplastic anemia. The CDR3 loop is CASSLGTIIPDTQYF. The CDR3 DNA sequence: TGTGCCAGCAGCCTCGGGACTATTATCCCAGATACGCAGTATTTT.